Presented here are 3 T cell receptor beta chains from one specimen sequenced in a study of immune evolution from preneoplasia to lung adenocarcinoma. Here immunoSEQ multiplex PCR was the method, and the copy in TCRdb shows in-frame clones only, minus some. The sample lists approximately 11,000 clones, roughly 85% occurring once. Sequenced material: FFPE invasive lung adenocarcinoma tissue. Source of these receptors: a person aged 70 to 85 with invasive lung adenocarcinoma.

This chain joins TRBV4-1 and TRBJ1-1, with D unresolved. The CDR3 extends over 13 amino acids. Trimming shortened V by 4 bases and J by 1 base, and 7 bases separated the two germline ends. Looked up from germline, CDR1 is MGHRA and CDR2 is YSYEKL. CDR3 amino acids: CASSRWGNTEAFF. The DNA for the CDR3 is TGCGCCAGCAGCCGTTGGGGGAACACTGAAGCTTTCTTT.

The V and J genes are TRBV7-2 and TRBJ2-7; no clear D gene. CDR3 length: 15 amino acids. Per the germline V gene, CDR1 is SGHTA and CDR2 is FQGNSA. The V end lost 0 bases, the J end lost 0 bases, and 9 bases lay between the germline ends. CDR3 coding DNA: TGTGCCAGCAGCTTAGCCCGCAGGAGCTCCTACGAGCAGTACTTC. Translating gives CASSLARRSSYEQYF. The entire variable domain, with the rest obtained from reference TRBV7-2 and TRBJ2-7, is as follows: GAGVSQSPSNKVTEKGKDVELRCDPISGHTALYWYRQSLGQGLEFLIYFQGNSAPDKSGLPSDRFSAERTGGSVSTLTIQRTQQEDSAVYLCASSLARRSSYEQYFGPGTRLTVT.

The chain is built from TRBV6-1 and TRBJ2-7, with 7 bases aligning to TRBD2. This CDR3 is built from 14 residues. V lost 7 bases and J lost 5; bases outside the gene matches: 11. Germline CDR1 reads MNHNS; CDR2 reads SASEGT. For the CDR3, the DNA is TGTGCCAGCACCCGGGTTAGGGCGGGGGACGAGCAGTACTTC. Translated, it gives CASTRVRAGDEQYF.